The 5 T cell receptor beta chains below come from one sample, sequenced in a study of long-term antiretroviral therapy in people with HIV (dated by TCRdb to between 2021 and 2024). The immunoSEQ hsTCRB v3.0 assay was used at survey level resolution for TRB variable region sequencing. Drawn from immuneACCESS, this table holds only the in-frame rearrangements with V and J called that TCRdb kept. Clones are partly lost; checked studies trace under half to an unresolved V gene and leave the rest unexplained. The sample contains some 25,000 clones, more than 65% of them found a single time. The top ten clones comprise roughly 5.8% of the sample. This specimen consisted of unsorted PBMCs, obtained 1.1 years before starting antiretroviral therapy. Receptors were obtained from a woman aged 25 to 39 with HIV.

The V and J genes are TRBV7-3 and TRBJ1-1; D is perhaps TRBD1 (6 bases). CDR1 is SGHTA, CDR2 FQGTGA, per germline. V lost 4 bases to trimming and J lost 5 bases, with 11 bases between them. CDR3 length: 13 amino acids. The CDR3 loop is CASSYDRQTEAFF. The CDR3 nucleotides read TGTGCCAGCAGCTACGACAGGCAGACTGAAGCTTTCTTT. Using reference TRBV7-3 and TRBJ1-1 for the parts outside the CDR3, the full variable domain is GAGVSQTPSNKVTEKGKYVELRCDPISGHTALYWYRQSLGQGPEFLIYFQGTGAADDSGLPNDRFFAVRPEGSVSTLKIQRTERGDSAVYLCASSYDRQTEAFFGQGTRLTVV.

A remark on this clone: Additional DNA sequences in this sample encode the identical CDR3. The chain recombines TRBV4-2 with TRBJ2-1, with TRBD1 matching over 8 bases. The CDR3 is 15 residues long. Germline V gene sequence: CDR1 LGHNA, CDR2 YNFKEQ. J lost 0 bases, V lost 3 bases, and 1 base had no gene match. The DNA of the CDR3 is TGTGCCAGCAGCCAGGACAGGGTCTCCTACAATGAGCAGTTCTTC. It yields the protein CASSQDRVSYNEQFF.

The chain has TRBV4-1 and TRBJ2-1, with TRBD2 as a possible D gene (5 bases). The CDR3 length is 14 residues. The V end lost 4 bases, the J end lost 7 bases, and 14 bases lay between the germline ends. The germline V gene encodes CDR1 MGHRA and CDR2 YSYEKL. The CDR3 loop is CASSPQEERNEQFF. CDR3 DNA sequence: TGCGCCAGCAGCCCCCAGGAGGAGCGGAATGAGCAGTTCTTC.

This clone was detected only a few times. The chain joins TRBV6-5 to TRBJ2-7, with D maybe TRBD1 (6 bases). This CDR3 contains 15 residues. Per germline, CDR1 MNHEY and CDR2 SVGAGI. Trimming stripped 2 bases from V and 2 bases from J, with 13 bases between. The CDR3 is CASSYTRTVTYEQYF. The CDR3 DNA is TGTGCCAGCAGTTACACCCGGACAGTCACCTACGAGCAGTACTTC.

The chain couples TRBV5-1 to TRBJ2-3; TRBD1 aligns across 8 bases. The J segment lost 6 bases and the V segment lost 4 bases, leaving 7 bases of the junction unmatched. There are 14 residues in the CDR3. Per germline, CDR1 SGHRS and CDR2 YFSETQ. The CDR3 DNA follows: TGCGCCAGCAGCCTTTACACAGGGGGGGATACGCAGTATTTT. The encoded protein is CASSLYTGGDTQYF. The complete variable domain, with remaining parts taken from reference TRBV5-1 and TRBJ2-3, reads KAGVTQTPRYLIKTRGQQVTLSCSPISGHRSVSWYQQTPGQGLQFLFEYFSETQRNKGNFPGRFSGRQFSNSRSEMNVSTLELGDSALYLCASSLYTGGDTQYFGPGTRLTVL.